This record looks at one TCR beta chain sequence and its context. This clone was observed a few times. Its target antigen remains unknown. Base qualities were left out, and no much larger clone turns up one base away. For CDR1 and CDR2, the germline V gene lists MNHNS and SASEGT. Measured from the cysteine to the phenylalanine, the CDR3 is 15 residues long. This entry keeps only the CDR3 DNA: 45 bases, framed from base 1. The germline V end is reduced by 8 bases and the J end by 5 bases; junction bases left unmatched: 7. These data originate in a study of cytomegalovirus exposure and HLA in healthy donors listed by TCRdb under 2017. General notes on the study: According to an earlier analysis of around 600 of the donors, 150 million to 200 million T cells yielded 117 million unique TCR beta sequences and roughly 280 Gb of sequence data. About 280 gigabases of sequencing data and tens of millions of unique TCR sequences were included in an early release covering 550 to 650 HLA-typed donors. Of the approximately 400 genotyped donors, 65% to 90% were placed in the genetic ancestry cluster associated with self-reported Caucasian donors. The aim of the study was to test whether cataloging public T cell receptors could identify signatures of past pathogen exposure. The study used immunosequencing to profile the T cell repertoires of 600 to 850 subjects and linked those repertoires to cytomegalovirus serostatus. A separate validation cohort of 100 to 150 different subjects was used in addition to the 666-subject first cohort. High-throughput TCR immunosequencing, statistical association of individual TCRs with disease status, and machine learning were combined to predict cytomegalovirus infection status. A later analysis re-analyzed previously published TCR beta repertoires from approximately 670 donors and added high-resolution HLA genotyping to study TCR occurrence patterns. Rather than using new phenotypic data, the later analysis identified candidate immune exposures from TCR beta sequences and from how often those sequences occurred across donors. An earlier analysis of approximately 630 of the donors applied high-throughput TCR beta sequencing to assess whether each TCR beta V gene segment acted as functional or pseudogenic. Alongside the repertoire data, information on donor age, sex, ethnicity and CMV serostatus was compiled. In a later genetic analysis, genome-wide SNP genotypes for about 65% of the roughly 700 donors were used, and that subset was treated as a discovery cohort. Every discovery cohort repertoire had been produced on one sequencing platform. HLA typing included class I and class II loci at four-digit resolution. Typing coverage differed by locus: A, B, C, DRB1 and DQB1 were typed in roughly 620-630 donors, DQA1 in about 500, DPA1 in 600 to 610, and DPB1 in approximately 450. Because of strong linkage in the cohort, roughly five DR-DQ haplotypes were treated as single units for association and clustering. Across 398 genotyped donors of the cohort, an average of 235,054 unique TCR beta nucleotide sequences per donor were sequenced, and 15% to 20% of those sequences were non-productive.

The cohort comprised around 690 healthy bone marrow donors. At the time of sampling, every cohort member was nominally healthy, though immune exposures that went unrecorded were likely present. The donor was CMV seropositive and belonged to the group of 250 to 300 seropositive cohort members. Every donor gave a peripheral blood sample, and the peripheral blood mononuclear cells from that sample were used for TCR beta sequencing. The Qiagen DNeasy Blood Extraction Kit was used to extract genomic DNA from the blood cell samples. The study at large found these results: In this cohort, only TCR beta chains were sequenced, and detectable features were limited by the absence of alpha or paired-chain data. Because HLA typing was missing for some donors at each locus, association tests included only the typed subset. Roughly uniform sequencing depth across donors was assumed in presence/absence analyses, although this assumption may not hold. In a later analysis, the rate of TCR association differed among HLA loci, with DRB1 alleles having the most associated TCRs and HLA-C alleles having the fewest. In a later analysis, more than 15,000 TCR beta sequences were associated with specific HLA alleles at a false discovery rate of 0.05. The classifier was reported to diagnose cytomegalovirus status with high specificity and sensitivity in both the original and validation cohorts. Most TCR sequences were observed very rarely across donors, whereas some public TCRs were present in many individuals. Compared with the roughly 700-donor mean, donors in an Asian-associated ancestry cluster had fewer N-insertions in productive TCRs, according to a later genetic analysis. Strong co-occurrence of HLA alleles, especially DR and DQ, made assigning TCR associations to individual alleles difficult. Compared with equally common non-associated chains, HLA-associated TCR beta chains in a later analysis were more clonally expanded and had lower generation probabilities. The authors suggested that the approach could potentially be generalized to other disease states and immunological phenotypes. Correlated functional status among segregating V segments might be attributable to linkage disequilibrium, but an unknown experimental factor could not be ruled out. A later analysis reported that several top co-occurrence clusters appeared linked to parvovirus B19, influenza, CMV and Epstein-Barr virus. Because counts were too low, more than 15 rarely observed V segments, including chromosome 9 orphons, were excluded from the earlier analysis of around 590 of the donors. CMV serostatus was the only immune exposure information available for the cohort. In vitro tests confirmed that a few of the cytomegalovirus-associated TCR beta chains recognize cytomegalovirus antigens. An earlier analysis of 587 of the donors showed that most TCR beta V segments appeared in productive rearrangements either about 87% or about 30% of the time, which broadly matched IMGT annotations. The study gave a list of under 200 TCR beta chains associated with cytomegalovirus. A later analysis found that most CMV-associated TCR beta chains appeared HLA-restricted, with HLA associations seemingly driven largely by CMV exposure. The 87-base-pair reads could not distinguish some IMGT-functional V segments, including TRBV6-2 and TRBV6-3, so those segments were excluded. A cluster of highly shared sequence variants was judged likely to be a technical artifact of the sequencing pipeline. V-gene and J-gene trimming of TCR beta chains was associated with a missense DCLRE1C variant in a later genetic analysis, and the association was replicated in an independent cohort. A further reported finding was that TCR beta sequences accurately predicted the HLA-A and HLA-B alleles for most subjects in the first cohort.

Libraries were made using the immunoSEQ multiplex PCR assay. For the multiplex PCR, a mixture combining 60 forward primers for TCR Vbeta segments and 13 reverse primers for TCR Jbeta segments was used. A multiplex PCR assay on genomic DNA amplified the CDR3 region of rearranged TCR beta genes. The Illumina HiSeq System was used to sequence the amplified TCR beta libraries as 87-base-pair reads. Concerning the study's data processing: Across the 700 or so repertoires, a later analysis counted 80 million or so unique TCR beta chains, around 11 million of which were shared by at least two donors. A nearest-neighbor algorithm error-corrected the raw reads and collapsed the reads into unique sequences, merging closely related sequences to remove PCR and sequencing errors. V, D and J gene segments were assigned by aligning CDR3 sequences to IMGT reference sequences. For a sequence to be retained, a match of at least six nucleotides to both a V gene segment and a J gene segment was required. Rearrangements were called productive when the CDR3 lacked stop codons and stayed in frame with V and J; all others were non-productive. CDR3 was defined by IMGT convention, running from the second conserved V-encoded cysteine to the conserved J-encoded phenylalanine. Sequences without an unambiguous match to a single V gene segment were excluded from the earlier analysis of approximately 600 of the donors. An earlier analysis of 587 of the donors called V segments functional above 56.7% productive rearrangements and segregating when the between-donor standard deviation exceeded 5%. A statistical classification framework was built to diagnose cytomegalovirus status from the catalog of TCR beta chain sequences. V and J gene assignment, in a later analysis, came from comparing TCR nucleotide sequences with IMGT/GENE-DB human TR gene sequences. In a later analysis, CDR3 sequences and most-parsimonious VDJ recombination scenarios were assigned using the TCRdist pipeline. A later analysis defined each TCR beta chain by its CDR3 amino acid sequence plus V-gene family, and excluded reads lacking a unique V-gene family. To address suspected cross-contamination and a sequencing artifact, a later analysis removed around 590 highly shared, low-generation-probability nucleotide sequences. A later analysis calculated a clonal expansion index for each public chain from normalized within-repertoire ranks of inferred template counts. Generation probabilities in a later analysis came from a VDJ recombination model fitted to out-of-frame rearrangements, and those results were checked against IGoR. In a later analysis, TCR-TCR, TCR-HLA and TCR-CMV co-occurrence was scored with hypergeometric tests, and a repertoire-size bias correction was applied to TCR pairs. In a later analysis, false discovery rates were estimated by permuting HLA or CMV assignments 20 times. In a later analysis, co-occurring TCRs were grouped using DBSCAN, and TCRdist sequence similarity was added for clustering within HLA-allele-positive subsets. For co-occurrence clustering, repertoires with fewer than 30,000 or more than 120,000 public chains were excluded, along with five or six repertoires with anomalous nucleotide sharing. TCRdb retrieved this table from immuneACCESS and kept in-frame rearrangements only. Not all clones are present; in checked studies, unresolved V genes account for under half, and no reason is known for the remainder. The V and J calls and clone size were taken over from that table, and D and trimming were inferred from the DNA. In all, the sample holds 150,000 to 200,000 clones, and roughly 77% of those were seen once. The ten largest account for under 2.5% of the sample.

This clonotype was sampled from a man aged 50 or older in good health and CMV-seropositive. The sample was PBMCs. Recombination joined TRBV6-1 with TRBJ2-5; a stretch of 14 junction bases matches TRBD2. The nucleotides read TGTGCCAGCGCGACTAGCGGGGGGGCCCGGGAGACCCAGTACTTC. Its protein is CASATSGGARETQYF.